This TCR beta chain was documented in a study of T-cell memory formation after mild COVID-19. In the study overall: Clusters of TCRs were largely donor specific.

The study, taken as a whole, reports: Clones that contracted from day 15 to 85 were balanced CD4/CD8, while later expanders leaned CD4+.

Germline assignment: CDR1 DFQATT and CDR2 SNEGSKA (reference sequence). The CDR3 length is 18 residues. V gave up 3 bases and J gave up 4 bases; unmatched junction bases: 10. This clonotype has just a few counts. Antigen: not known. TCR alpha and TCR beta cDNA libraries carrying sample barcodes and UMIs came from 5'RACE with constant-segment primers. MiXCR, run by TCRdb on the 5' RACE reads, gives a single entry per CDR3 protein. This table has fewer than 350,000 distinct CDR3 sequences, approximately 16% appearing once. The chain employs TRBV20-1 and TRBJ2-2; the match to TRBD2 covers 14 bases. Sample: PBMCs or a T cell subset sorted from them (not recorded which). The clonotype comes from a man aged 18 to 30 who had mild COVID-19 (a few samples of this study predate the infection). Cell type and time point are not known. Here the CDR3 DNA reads TGCAGTGCTAGGACCGGACTAGCGGGGGGCCGTGTCACCGGGGAGCTGTTTTTT. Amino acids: CSARTGLAGGRVTGELFF.